A selection of T cell receptor beta chains follows, all from one sample in a study of blood T cell repertoires in COVID-19. The assay was immunoSEQ multiplex PCR, and TCRdb's table has in-frame clones only and misses some. The sample lists over 250,000 clones; roughly 91% were seen once. The sample taken for sequencing was PBMCs or T cells enriched from blood (not recorded which). The receptors were gathered from a man aged 40-49 years who had recovered from COVID-19. Each CDR3 is given with its conserved first and last residue. The order of the fields is V gene, J gene, clone size, D gene, CDR3 length, CDR3 protein, CDR3 DNA. D genes are given only for firm matches. Expanded clones get a size class; other rows say once, few or many, or leave the size out.

V gene: TRBV7-2
J gene: TRBJ1-4
clone size: .
D gene: .
CDR3 length: 15
CDR3 protein: CASSTQTREGEKLFF
CDR3 DNA: TGTGCCAGCAGCACCCAGACCAGGGAAGGCGAAAAACTGTTTTTT

V gene: TRBV7-9
J gene: TRBJ1-1
clone size: .
D gene: .
CDR3 length: 14
CDR3 protein: CASSLGTVNTEAFF
CDR3 DNA: TGTGCCAGCAGCTTAGGGACAGTGAACACTGAAGCTTTCTTT

V gene: TRBV7-6
J gene: TRBJ1-6
clone size: few
D gene: TRBD1
CDR3 length: 14
CDR3 protein: CASSSGTGGSPLHF
CDR3 DNA: TGTGCCAGCAGCTCCGGGACAGGGGGTTCACCCCTCCACTTT

V gene: TRBV30
J gene: TRBJ1-5
clone size: .
D gene: .
CDR3 length: 16
CDR3 protein: CAWSGQYRDAYQPQHF
CDR3 DNA: TGTGCCTGGAGCGGACAATACAGGGATGCCTATCAGCCCCAGCATTTT

V gene: TRBV3-1/TRBV3-2
J gene: TRBJ1-1
clone size: .
D gene: .
CDR3 length: 18
CDR3 protein: CASSQVWVSTGTNTEAFF
CDR3 DNA: TGTGCCAGCAGCCAAGTTTGGGTCTCGACAGGAACTAACACTGAAGCTTTCTTT

V gene: TRBV9
J gene: TRBJ2-2
clone size: .
D gene: .
CDR3 length: 19
CDR3 protein: CASSAPTIIAGGNTGELFF
CDR3 DNA: TGTGCCAGCAGCGCCCCCACAATAATCGCGGGTGGTAACACCGGGGAGCTGTTTTTT

V gene: TRBV11-1
J gene: TRBJ1-1
clone size: .
D gene: TRBD1
CDR3 length: 15
CDR3 protein: CASSSGRQGTTEAFF
CDR3 DNA: TGTGCCAGCAGCTCAGGCCGACAGGGAACAACTGAAGCTTTCTTT

V gene: TRBV7-2
J gene: TRBJ1-3
clone size: .
D gene: .
CDR3 length: 14
CDR3 protein: CASSLARSGNTIYF
CDR3 DNA: TGTGCCAGCAGCTTAGCGCGGTCTGGAAACACCATATATTTT

V gene: TRBV5-4
J gene: TRBJ2-3
clone size: .
D gene: .
CDR3 length: 14
CDR3 protein: CASSLDRGTDTQYF
CDR3 DNA: TGTGCCAGCAGCTTGGACAGGGGCACAGATACGCAGTATTTT

V gene: TRBV6-5
J gene: TRBJ1-5
clone size: .
D gene: TRBD1
CDR3 length: 15
CDR3 protein: CASRADRDWSQPQHF
CDR3 DNA: TGTGCCAGCAGAGCGGACAGGGATTGGAGCCAGCCCCAGCATTTT

V gene: TRBV11-3
J gene: TRBJ2-5
clone size: .
D gene: .
CDR3 length: 13
CDR3 protein: CASSPSRGETQYF
CDR3 DNA: TGTGCCAGCAGCCCCTCTCGGGGGGAGACCCAGTACTTC

V gene: TRBV18
J gene: TRBJ2-2
clone size: .
D gene: TRBD2
CDR3 length: 17
CDR3 protein: CASSPPGLAGVAGELFF
CDR3 DNA: TGTGCCAGCTCACCACCGGGACTAGCGGGAGTAGCCGGGGAGCTGTTTTTT

V gene: TRBV5-5
J gene: TRBJ1-5
clone size: .
D gene: TRBD1
CDR3 length: 18
CDR3 protein: CARRQKDRVLVLRSPQHF
CDR3 DNA: TGTGCCAGGCGACAGAAGGACAGGGTTTTAGTCCTTCGTTCGCCCCAGCATTTT

V gene: TRBV7-6
J gene: TRBJ1-1
clone size: .
D gene: .
CDR3 length: 13
CDR3 protein: CASSFQSYTEAFF
CDR3 DNA: TGTGCCAGCAGCTTCCAGTCCTACACTGAAGCTTTCTTT

V gene: TRBV27
J gene: TRBJ2-2
clone size: .
D gene: .
CDR3 length: 15
CDR3 protein: CASSLFPGNTGELFF
CDR3 DNA: TGTGCCAGCAGTTTATTTCCAGGGAACACCGGGGAGCTGTTTTTT

V gene: TRBV7-2
J gene: TRBJ2-7
clone size: .
D gene: TRBD2
CDR3 length: 19
CDR3 protein: CASTMGVSGREVGLYEQYF
CDR3 DNA: TGTGCCAGCACCATGGGAGTTAGCGGGAGGGAGGTAGGGTTATACGAGCAGTACTTC

V gene: TRBV19
J gene: TRBJ1-1
clone size: .
D gene: .
CDR3 length: 14
CDR3 protein: CASSIRAGETEAFF
CDR3 DNA: TGTGCCAGTAGTATTCGGGCAGGGGAGACTGAAGCTTTCTTT

V gene: TRBV21-1
J gene: TRBJ1-3
clone size: once
D gene: .
CDR3 length: 17
CDR3 protein: CASSKVEVPHSGNTIYF
CDR3 DNA: TGTGCCAGCAGCAAAGTGGAGGTCCCACACTCTGGAAACACCATATATTTT

V gene: TRBV6-5
J gene: TRBJ2-2
clone size: .
D gene: .
CDR3 length: 16
CDR3 protein: CASSLGGQRGTGELFF
CDR3 DNA: TGTGCCAGCAGTTTGGGTGGACAGCGGGGCACCGGGGAGCTGTTTTTT

V gene: TRBV7-9
J gene: TRBJ1-2
clone size: .
D gene: .
CDR3 length: 14
CDR3 protein: CASSLSRVSYGYTF
CDR3 DNA: TGTGCCAGCAGCTTATCACGGGTGAGCTATGGCTACACCTTC

V gene: TRBV4-3
J gene: TRBJ2-1
clone size: .
D gene: TRBD2
CDR3 length: 16
CDR3 protein: CASSQDFSGMANEQFF
CDR3 DNA: TGCGCCAGCAGCCAAGATTTTAGCGGGATGGCTAATGAGCAGTTCTTC

V gene: TRBV10-1
J gene: TRBJ2-3
clone size: .
D gene: .
CDR3 length: 17
CDR3 protein: CASSEGLLRQSTDTQYF
CDR3 DNA: TGCGCCAGCAGTGAGGGACTCCTACGCCAAAGCACAGATACGCAGTATTTT

V gene: TRBV27
J gene: TRBJ1-2
clone size: .
D gene: .
CDR3 length: 17
CDR3 protein: CASSFIATQGVGSGYTF
CDR3 DNA: TGTGCCAGCAGTTTCATTGCGACACAGGGCGTCGGCTCTGGCTACACCTTC

V gene: TRBV5-6
J gene: TRBJ1-2
clone size: .
D gene: TRBD1
CDR3 length: 14
CDR3 protein: CASSLEGADYGYTF
CDR3 DNA: TGTGCCAGCAGCTTGGAGGGGGCGGACTATGGCTACACCTTC

V gene: TRBV19
J gene: TRBJ1-2
clone size: once
D gene: TRBD1
CDR3 length: 17
CDR3 protein: CASSIAGGQGSVYGYTF
CDR3 DNA: TGTGCCAGTAGTATTGCGGGCGGACAGGGGAGCGTATATGGCTACACCTTC

V gene: TRBV19
J gene: TRBJ2-2
clone size: .
D gene: .
CDR3 length: 13
CDR3 protein: CASANRRTGELFF
CDR3 DNA: TGTGCCAGCGCTAACCGGCGGACCGGGGAGCTGTTTTTT

V gene: TRBV9
J gene: TRBJ2-7
clone size: .
D gene: TRBD1
CDR3 length: 15
CDR3 protein: CASSVEGQGTHEQYF
CDR3 DNA: TGTGCCAGCAGCGTAGAGGGACAGGGGACCCACGAGCAGTACTTC

V gene: TRBV2
J gene: TRBJ1-2
clone size: .
D gene: .
CDR3 length: 13
CDR3 protein: CASSQGSPGGYTF
CDR3 DNA: TGTGCCAGCAGCCAGGGGTCGCCGGGCGGCTACACCTTC

V gene: TRBV30
J gene: TRBJ1-3
clone size: .
D gene: TRBD1
CDR3 length: 15
CDR3 protein: CAWSFSGGSGNTIYF
CDR3 DNA: TGTGCCTGGAGTTTCTCAGGGGGCTCTGGAAACACCATATATTTT

V gene: TRBV2
J gene: TRBJ2-1
clone size: .
D gene: TRBD1
CDR3 length: 15
CDR3 protein: CASSGTLQGTNEQFF
CDR3 DNA: TGTGCCAGCAGCGGGACGCTACAGGGGACCAATGAGCAGTTCTTC

V gene: TRBV6-1
J gene: TRBJ1-2
clone size: .
D gene: TRBD1
CDR3 length: 15
CDR3 protein: CASSETGSGNAGYTF
CDR3 DNA: TGTGCCAGCAGTGAGACAGGGTCTGGTAATGCGGGCTACACCTTC

V gene: TRBV9
J gene: TRBJ2-3
clone size: .
D gene: .
CDR3 length: 13
CDR3 protein: CASSVGAKDTQYF
CDR3 DNA: TGTGCCAGCAGCGTAGGGGCGAAGGATACGCAGTATTTT

V gene: TRBV2
J gene: TRBJ1-1
clone size: .
D gene: .
CDR3 length: 15
CDR3 protein: CASSEGWALSPEAFF
CDR3 DNA: TGTGCCAGCAGTGAAGGGTGGGCCCTGAGCCCTGAAGCTTTCTTT

V gene: TRBV28
J gene: TRBJ2-7
clone size: .
D gene: .
CDR3 length: 11
CDR3 protein: CASSFQFEQYF
CDR3 DNA: TGTGCCAGCAGTTTTCAATTTGAGCAGTACTTC

V gene: TRBV27
J gene: TRBJ2-7
clone size: .
D gene: TRBD1
CDR3 length: 14
CDR3 protein: CASSSDRGAYEQYF
CDR3 DNA: TGTGCCAGCAGTTCGGACAGGGGTGCCTACGAGCAGTACTTC

V gene: TRBV2
J gene: TRBJ1-2
clone size: .
D gene: TRBD1
CDR3 length: 14
CDR3 protein: CASIPGQGIVGYTF
CDR3 DNA: TGTGCCAGCATCCCGGGACAGGGAATAGTAGGCTACACCTTC

V gene: TRBV2
J gene: TRBJ2-7
clone size: .
D gene: TRBD2
CDR3 length: 13
CDR3 protein: CASMWTSGYEQYF
CDR3 DNA: TGTGCCAGCATGTGGACTAGCGGATACGAGCAGTACTTC

V gene: TRBV11-2
J gene: TRBJ2-1
clone size: .
D gene: .
CDR3 length: 12
CDR3 protein: CASSSVGNEQFF
CDR3 DNA: TGTGCCAGCAGCAGCGTCGGAAATGAGCAGTTCTTC

V gene: TRBV10-2
J gene: TRBJ2-3
clone size: .
D gene: .
CDR3 length: 14
CDR3 protein: CASLSGGGTDTQYF
CDR3 DNA: TGCGCCAGCCTCTCGGGGGGCGGGACAGATACGCAGTATTTT

V gene: TRBV19
J gene: TRBJ1-5
clone size: .
D gene: .
CDR3 length: 15
CDR3 protein: CASSTSSSRNQPQHF
CDR3 DNA: TGTGCCAGTAGTACCTCCAGTAGCCGCAATCAGCCCCAGCATTTT

V gene: TRBV28
J gene: TRBJ2-7
clone size: .
D gene: TRBD2
CDR3 length: 15
CDR3 protein: CASRTGTSGSYEQYF
CDR3 DNA: TGTGCCAGCAGAACTGGGACTAGCGGATCCTACGAGCAGTACTTC

V gene: TRBV5-4
J gene: TRBJ2-4
clone size: .
D gene: .
CDR3 length: 15
CDR3 protein: CASSLNQGAKNIQYF
CDR3 DNA: TGTGCCAGCAGCTTAAACCAGGGGGCCAAAAACATTCAGTACTTC